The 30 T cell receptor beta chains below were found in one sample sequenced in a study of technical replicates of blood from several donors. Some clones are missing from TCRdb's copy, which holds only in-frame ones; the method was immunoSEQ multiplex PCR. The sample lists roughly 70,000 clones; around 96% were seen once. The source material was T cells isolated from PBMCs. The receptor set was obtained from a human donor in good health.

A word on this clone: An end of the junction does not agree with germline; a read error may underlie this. Here the CDR3 DNA reads TGTGCCACCAGCGGAGACAGGGCTTCTTTCTATGGCTACACCTTC. Translation: CATSGDRASFYGYTF. This sequence joins TRBV15 and TRBJ1-2, with 7 positions matching TRBD1. CDR3 length equals 15 residues. Germline V gene lookup returns CDR1 LNHNV and CDR2 YYDKDF (reference sequence). Full variable domain (missing parts from reference TRBV15 and TRBJ1-2): DAMVIQNPRYQVTQFGKPVTLSCSQTLNHNVMYWYQQKSSQAPKLLFHYYDKDFNNEADTPDNFQSRRPNTSFCFLDIRSPGLGDTAMYLCATSGDRASFYGYTFGSGTRLTVV.

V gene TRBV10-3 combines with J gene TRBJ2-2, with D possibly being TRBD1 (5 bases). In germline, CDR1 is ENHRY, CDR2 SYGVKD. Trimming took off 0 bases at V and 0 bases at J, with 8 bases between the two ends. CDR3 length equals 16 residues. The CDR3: CAISESWTTNTGELFF. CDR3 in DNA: TGTGCCATCAGTGAGTCATGGACAACGAACACCGGGGAGCTGTTTTTT.

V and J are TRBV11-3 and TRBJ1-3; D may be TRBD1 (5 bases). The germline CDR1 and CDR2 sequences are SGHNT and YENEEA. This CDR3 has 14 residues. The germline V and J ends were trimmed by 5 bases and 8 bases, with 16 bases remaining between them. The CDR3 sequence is CASSPGRRGHTIYF. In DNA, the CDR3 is TGTGCCAGCAGCCCGGGACGGAGGGGACACACCATATATTTT. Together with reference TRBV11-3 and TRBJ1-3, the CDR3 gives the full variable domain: EAGVVQSPRYKIIEKKQPVAFWCNPISGHNTLYWYLQNLGQGPELLIRYENEEAVDDSQLPKDRFSAERLKGVDSTLKIQPAELGDSAVYLCASSPGRRGHTIYFGEGSWLTVV.

The CDR3 reads CASSLQSGTGAAGNTIYF. The CDR3 nucleotides read TGCGCCAGCAGCCTTCAATCCGGGACAGGGGCTGCTGGAAACACCATATATTTT. This chain joins TRBV4-3 and TRBJ1-3, with 10 bases identical to TRBD1. Germline V gives CDR1 LGHNA, CDR2 YSLEER. The CDR3 runs to 18 residues. V dropped 4 bases and J dropped 2; count of bases not matched to a gene: 11.

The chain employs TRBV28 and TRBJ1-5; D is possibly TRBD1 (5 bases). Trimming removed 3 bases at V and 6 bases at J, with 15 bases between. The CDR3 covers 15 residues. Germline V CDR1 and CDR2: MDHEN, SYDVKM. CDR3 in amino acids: CASSFRGEEGQPQHF. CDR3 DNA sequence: TGTGCCAGCAGTTTTCGGGGGGAAGAAGGTCAGCCCCAGCATTTT.

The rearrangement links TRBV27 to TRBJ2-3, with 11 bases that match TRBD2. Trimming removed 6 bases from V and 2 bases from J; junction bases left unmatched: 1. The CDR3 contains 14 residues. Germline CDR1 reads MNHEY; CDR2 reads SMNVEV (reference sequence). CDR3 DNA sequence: TGTGCCAGCAGACTAGCGGGAGCCACAGATACGCAGTATTTT. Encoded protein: CASRLAGATDTQYF.

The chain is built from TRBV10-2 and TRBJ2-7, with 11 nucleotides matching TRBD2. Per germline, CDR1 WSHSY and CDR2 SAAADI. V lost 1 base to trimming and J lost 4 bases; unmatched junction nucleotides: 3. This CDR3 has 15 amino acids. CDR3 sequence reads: CASSELAGGPYEQYF. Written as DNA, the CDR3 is TGCGCCAGCAGTGAGTTAGCGGGAGGGCCATACGAGCAGTACTTC.

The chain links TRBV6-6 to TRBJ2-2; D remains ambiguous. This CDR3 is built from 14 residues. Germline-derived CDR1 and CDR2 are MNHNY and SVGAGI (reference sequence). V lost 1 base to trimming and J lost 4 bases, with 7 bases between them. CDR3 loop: CASSYYSSTGELFF. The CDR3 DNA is TGTGCCAGCAGTTACTATAGTAGCACCGGGGAGCTGTTTTTT.

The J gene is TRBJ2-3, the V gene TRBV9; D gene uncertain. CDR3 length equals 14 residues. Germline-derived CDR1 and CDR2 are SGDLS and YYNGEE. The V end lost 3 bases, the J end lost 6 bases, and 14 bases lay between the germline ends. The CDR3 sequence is CASSAYPSRDTQYF. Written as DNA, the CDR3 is TGTGCCAGCAGCGCCTACCCCTCTAGGGATACGCAGTATTTT.

CDR3 nucleotide sequence: TGTGCCAGCAGTCCACTGCCTAGGGGGCGCGGCACTGAAGCTTTCTTT. Translation gives CASSPLPRGRGTEAFF. This chain links TRBV7-8 with TRBJ1-1; 7 bases fit TRBD1. V lost 6 bases to trimming and J lost 4 bases; unmatched junction nucleotides: 14. Germline values: CDR1 SGHVS, CDR2 FQNEAQ. This CDR3 region has 16 residues.

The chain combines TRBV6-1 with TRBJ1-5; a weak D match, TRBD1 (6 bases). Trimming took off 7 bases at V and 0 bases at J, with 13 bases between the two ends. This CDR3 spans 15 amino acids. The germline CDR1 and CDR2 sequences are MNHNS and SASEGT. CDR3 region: CASTEGVSSNQPQHF. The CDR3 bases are TGTGCCAGCACCGAGGGGGTGTCTAGCAATCAGCCCCAGCATTTT.

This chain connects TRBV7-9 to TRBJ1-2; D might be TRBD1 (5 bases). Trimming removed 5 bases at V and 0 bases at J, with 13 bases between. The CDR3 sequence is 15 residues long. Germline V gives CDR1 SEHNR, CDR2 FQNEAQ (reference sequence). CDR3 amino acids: CASSTTGGANYGYTF. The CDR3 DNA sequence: TGTGCCAGCAGCACCACCGGGGGGGCTAACTATGGCTACACCTTC.

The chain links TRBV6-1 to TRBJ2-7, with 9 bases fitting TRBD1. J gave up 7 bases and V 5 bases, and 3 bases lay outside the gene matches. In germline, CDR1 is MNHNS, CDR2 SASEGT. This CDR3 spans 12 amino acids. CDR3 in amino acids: CASSRQGEEQYF. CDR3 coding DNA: TGTGCCAGCAGTAGACAGGGGGAAGAGCAGTACTTC.

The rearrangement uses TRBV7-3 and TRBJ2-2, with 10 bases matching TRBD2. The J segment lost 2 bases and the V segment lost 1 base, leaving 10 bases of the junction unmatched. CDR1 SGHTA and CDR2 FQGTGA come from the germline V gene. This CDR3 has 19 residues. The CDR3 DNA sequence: TGTGCCAGCAGCTTAAGTGGGGCTAGCGGGAGATTTAACACCGGGGAGCTGTTTTTT. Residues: CASSLSGASGRFNTGELFF.

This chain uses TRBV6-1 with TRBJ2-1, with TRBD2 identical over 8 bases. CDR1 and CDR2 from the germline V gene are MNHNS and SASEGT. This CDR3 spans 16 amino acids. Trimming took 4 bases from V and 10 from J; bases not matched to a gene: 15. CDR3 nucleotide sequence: TGTGCCAGCAGTGGGGGGGCGGGAGGCCGACTGTTGGAGCAGTTCTTC. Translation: CASSGGAGGRLLEQFF.

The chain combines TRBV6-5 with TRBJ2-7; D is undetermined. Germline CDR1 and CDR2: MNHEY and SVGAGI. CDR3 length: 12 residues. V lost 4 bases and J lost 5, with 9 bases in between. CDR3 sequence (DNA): TGTGCCAGCAGTTCAGGTCTCGACGAGCAGTACTTC. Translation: CASSSGLDEQYF.

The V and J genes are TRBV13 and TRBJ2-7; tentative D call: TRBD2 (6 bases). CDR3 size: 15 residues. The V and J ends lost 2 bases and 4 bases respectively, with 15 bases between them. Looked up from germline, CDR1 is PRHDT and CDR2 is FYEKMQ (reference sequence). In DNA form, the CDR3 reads TGTGCCAGCAGCTTACCGGGAGTCGGCTGGTACGAGCAGTACTTC. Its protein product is CASSLPGVGWYEQYF. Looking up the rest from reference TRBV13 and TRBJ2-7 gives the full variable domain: AAGVIQSPRHLIKEKRETATLKCYPIPRHDTVYWYQQGPGQDPQFLISFYEKMQSDKGSIPDRFSAQQFSDYHSELNMSSLELGDSALYFCASSLPGVGWYEQYFGPGTRLTVT.

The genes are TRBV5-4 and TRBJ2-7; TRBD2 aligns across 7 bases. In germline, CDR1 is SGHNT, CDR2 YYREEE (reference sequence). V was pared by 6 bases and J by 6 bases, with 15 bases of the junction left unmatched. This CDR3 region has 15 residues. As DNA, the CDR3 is TGTGCCAGCAAACCCGGGAGGACGGGAGTTGCCGAGCAGTACTTC. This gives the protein CASKPGRTGVAEQYF.

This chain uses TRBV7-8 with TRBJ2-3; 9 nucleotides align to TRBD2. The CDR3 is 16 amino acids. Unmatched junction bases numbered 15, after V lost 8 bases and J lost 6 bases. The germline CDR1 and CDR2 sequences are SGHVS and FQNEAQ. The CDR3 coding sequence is TGTGCCAGCTATAAAAGCGGGGGGCTCTGGGCGGATACGCAGTATTTT. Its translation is CASYKSGGLWADTQYF.

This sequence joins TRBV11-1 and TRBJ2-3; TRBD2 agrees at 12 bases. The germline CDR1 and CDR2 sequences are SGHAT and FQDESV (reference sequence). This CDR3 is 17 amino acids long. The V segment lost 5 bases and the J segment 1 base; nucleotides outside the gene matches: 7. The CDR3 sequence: CASSKLRLAGGTDTQYF. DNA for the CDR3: TGTGCCAGCAGCAAACTACGACTAGCGGGAGGCACAGATACGCAGTATTTT. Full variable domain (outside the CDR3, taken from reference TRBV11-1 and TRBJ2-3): EAEVAQSPRYKITEKSQAVAFWCDPISGHATLYWYRQILGQGPELLVQFQDESVVDDSQLPKDRFSAERLKGVDSTLKIQPAELGDSAMYLCASSKLRLAGGTDTQYFGPGTRLTVL.

This chain's CDR3 is CASRTTGSAEAFF. The CDR3 coding sequence is TGTGCCAGCAGGACGACAGGGTCTGCTGAAGCTTTCTTT. The rearrangement links TRBV6-1 to TRBJ1-1, with TRBD1 identical over 7 bases. V shed 6 bases, J shed 6 bases, and the junction held 7 bases outside the gene matches. Germline-derived CDR1 and CDR2 are MNHNS and SASEGT. The CDR3 loop spans 13 amino acids.

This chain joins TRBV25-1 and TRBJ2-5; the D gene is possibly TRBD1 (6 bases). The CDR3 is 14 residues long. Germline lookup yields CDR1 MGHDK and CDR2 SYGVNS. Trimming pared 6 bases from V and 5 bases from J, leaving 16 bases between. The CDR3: CASRDQDRMETQYF. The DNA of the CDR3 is TGTGCCAGCAGAGATCAAGACAGGATGGAGACCCAGTACTTC.

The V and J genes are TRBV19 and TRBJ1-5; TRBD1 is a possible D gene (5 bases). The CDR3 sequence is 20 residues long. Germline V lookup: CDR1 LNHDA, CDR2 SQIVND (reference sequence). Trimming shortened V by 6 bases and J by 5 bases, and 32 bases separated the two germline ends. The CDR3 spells CASRSTRRGLFSVRDQPQHF. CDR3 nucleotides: TGTGCCAGTAGGAGCACGCGGCGGGGGTTGTTTTCGGTACGCGATCAGCCCCAGCATTTT.

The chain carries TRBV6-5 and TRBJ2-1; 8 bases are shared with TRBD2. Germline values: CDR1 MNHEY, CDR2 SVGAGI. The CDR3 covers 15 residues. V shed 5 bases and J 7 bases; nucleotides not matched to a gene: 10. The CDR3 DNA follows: TGTGCCAGCAGTCTGAGCGGAGCGGGGGATAATGAGCAGTTCTTC. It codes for CASSLSGAGDNEQFF.

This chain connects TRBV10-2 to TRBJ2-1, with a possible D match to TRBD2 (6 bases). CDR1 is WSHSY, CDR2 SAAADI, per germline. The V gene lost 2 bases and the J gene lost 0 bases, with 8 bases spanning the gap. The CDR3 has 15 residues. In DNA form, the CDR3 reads TGCGCCAGCAGTGAGGGGACTTACTCCTACAATGAGCAGTTCTTC. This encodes CASSEGTYSYNEQFF.

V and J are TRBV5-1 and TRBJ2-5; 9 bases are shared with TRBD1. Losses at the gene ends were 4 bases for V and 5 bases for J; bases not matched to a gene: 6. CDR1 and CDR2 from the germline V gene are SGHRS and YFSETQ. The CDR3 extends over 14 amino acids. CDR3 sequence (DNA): TGCGCCAGCAGCATCGGGACAGGGATGGAGACCCAGTACTTC. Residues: CASSIGTGMETQYF.

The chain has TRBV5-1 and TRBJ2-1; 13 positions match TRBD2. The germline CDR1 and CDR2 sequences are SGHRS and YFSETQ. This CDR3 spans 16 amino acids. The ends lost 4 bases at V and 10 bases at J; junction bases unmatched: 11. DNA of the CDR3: TGCGCCAGCAGCACGGGACTAGCGGGAACGGAGGGGGAGCAGTTCTTC. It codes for CASSTGLAGTEGEQFF.

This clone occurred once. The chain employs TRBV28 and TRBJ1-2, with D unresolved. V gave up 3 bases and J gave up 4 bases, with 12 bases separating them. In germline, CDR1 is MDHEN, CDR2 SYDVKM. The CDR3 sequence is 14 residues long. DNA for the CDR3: TGTGCCAGCAGTTTCCGTGTGGCTGCCTATGGCTACACCTTC. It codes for CASSFRVAAYGYTF.

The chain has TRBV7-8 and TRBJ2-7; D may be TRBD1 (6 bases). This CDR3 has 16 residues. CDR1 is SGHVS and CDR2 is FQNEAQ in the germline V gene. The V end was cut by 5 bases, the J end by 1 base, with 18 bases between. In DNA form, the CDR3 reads TGTGCCAGCAGCACTAAACAGGGCCCCTCTTCCTACGAGCAGTACTTC. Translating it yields CASSTKQGPSSYEQYF. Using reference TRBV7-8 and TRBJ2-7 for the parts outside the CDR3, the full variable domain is GAGVSQSPRYKVAKRGQDVALRCDPISGHVSLFWYQQALGQGPEFLTYFQNEAQLDKSGLPSDRFFAERPEGSVSTLKIQRTQQEDSAVYLCASSTKQGPSSYEQYFGPGTRLTVT.

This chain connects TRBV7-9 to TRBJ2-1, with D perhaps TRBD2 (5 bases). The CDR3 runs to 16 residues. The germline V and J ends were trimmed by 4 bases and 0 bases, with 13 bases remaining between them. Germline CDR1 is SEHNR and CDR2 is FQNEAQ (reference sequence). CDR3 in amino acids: CASSSAFGSSYNEQFF. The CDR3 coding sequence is TGTGCCAGCAGCTCCGCATTTGGGAGCTCCTACAATGAGCAGTTCTTC.